This T cell receptor beta chain was recovered during a study of CD8 T cells in ankylosing spondylitis. TCRdb reprocessed the 5' RACE reads via MiXCR and lists one record per CDR3 protein. The sample lists roughly 700,000 distinct CDR3 sequences, around 20% occurring once. Notes on the study in general: Within ankylosing spondylitis blood, a TCR beta motif made up of roughly eight highly homologous variants appeared to be characteristic.

This CDR3 is 15 amino acids long. CDR1 and CDR2 from the germline V gene are DFQATT and SNEGSKA (reference sequence). V lost 0 bases, J lost 5 bases, and 9 bases stayed unmatched. This clonotype was detected once. Antigen unknown. This TCR derives from a male donor with ankylosing spondylitis. The chain couples TRBV20-1 to TRBJ2-5; 7 bases agree with TRBD2. The specimen was blood, either unsorted or a sorted T cell fraction (not recorded which). In DNA form, the CDR3 reads TGCAGTGCTAGAGATGGAGGGAGGGCCTGGGAGACCCAGTACTTC. Encoded protein: CSARDGGRAWETQYF.